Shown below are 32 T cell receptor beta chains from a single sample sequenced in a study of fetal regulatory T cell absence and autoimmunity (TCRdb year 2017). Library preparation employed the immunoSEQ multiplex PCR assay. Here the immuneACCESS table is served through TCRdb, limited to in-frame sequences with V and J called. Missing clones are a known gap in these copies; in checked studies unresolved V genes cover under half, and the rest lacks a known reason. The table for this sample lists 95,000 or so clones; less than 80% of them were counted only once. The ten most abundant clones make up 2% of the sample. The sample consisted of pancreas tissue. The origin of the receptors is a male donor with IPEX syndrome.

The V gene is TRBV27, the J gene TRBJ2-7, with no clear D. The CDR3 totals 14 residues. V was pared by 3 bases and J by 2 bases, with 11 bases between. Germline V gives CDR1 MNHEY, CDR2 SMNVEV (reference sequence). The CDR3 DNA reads TGTGCCAGCAGTTTGGCAGGAGCTCCCTACGAGCAGTACTTC. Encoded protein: CASSLAGAPYEQYF.

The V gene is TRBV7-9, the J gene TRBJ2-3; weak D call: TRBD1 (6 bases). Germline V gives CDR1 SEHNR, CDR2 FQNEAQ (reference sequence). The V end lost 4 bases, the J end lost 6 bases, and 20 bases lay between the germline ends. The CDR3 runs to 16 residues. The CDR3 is CASSSSDRLMWDTQYF. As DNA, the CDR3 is TGTGCCAGCAGCTCGTCGGACAGATTAATGTGGGATACGCAGTATTTT.

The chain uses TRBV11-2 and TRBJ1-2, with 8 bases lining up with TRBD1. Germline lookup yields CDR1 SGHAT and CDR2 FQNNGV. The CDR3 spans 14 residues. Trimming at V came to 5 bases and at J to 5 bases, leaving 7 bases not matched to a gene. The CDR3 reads CASSIQGAGYGYTF. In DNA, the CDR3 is TGTGCCAGCAGCATCCAGGGGGCGGGATATGGCTACACCTTC.

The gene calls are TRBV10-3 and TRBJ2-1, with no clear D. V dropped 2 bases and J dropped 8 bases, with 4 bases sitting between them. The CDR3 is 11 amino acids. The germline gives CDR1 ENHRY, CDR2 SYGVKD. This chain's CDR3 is CAISEDYEQFF. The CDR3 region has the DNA TGTGCCATCAGTGAGGATTATGAGCAGTTCTTC.

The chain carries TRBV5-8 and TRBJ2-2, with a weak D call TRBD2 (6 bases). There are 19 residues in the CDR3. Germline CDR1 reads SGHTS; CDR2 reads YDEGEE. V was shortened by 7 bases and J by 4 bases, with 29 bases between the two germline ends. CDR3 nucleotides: TGTGCCAGCCCCTGGGGTAGCGGAGCTGGCCCACAGTTCACCGGGGAGCTGTTTTTT. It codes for CASPWGSGAGPQFTGELFF.

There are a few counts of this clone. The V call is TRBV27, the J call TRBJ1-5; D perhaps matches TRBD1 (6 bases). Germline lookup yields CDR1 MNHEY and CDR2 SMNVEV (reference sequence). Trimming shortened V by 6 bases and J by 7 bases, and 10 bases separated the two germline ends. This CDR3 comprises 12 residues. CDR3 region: CASSTGRQPQHF. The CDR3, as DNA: TGTGCCAGCAGCACAGGGCGACAGCCCCAGCATTTT.

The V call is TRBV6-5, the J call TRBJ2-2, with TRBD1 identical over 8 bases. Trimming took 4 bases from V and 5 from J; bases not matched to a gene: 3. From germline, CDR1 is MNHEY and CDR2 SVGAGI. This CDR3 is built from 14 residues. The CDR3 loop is CASSSWDRTGELFF. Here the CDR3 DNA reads TGTGCCAGCAGTTCCTGGGACAGGACCGGGGAGCTGTTTTTT.

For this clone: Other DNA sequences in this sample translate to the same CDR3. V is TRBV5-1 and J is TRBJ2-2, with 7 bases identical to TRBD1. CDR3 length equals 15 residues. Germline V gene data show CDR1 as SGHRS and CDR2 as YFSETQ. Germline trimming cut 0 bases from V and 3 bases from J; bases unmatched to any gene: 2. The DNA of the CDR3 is TGCGCCAGCAGCTTGGGGCAGGGGGACACCGGGGAGCTGTTTTTT. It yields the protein CASSLGQGDTGELFF.

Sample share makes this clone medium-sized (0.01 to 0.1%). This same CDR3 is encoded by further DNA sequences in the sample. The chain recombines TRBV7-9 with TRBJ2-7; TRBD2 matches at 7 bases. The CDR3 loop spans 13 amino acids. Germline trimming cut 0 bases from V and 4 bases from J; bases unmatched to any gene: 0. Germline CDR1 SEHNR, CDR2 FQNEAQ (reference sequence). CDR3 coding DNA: TGTGCCAGCAGCTTAGCGGGGGGGTACGAGCAGTACTTC. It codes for CASSLAGGYEQYF.

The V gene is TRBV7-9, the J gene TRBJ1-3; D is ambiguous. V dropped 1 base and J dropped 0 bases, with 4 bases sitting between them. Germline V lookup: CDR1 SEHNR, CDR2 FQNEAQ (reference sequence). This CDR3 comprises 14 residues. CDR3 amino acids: CASSLVLSGNTIYF. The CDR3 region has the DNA TGTGCCAGCAGCTTAGTCCTCTCTGGAAACACCATATATTTT. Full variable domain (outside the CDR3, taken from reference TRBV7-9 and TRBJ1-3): DTGVSQNPRHKITKRGQNVTFRCDPISEHNRLYWYRQTLGQGPEFLTYFQNEAQLEKSRLLSDRFSAERPKGSFSTLEIQRTEQGDSAMYLCASSLVLSGNTIYFGEGSWLTVV.

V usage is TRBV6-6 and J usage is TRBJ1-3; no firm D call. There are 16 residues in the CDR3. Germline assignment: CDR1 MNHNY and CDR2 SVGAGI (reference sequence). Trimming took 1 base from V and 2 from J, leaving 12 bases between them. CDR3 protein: CASSYFPRVTGNTIYF. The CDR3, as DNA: TGTGCCAGCAGTTACTTCCCTAGGGTGACTGGAAACACCATATATTTT.

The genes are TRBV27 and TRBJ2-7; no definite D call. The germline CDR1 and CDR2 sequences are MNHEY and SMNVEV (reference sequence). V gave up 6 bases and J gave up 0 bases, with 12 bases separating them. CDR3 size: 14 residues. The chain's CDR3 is CASSPRRFSYEQYF. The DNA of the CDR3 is TGTGCCAGCAGCCCCCGAAGATTCTCCTACGAGCAGTACTTC.

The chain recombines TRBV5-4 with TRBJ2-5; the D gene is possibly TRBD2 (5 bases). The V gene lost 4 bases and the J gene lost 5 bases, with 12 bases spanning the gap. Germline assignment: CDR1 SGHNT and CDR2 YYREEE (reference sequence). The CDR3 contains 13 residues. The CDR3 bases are TGTGCCAGCAGCCCGCAAGCGGAGGAGACCCAGTACTTC. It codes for CASSPQAEETQYF.

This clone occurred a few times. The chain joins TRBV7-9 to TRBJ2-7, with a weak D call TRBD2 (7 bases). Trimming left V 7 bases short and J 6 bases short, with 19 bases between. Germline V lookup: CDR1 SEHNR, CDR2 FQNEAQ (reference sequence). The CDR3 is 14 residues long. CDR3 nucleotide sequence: TGTGCCAGCATTGGGGGGGCAGGTCGGGCCGAGCAGTACTTC. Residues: CASIGGAGRAEQYF. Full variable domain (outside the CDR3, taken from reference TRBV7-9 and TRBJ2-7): DTGVSQNPRHKITKRGQNVTFRCDPISEHNRLYWYRQTLGQGPEFLTYFQNEAQLEKSRLLSDRFSAERPKGSFSTLEIQRTEQGDSAMYLCASIGGAGRAEQYFGPGTRLTVT.

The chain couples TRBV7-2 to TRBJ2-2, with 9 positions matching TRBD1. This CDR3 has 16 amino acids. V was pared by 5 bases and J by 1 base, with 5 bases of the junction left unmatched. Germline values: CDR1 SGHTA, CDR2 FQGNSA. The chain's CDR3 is CASSAPGQGNTGELFF. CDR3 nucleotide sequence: TGTGCCAGCAGCGCACCGGGACAGGGGAACACCGGGGAGCTGTTTTTT.

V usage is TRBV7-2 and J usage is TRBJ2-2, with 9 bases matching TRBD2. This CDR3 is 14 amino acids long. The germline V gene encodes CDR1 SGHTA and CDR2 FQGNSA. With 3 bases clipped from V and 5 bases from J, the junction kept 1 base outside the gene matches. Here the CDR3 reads CASSFGLATGELFF. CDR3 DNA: TGTGCCAGCAGCTTCGGACTAGCGACCGGGGAGCTGTTTTTT.

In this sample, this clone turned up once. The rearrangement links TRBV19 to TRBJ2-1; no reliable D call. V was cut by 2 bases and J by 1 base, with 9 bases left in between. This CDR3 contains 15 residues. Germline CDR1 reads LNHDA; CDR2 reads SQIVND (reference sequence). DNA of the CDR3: TGTGCCAGTAGTATATGGTTCCAGTCCTACAATGAGCAGTTCTTC. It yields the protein CASSIWFQSYNEQFF. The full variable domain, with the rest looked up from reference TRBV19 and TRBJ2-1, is DGGITQSPKYLFRKEGQNVTLSCEQNLNHDAMYWYRQDPGQGLRLIYYSQIVNDFQKGDIAEGYSVSREKKESFPLTVTSAQKNPTAFYLCASSIWFQSYNEQFFGPGTRLTVL.

This chain's CDR3 is CASTRGTGRGETQYF. In DNA, the CDR3 is TGTGCCAGCACCCGAGGGACAGGGAGGGGGGAGACCCAGTACTTC. This rearrangement joins TRBV25-1 to TRBJ2-5; 9 positions agree with TRBD1. The CDR3 is 15 amino acids. After removal of 7 bases from V and 5 bases from J, the junction contained 11 bases not matched to a gene. The V gene's germline CDR1 is MGHDK and CDR2 SYGVNS.

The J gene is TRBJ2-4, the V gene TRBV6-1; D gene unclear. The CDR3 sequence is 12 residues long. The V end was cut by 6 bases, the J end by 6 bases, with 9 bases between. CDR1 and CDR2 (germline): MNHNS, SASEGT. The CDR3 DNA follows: TGTGCCAGCAGCCTCCCGACAAACATTCAGTACTTC. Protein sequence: CASSLPTNIQYF.

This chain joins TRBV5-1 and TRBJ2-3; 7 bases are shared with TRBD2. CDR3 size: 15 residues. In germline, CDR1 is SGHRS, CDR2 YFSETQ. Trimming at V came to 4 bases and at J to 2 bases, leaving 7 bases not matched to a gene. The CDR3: CASSPGLAVTDTQYF. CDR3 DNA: TGCGCCAGCAGCCCCGGGCTAGCGGTCACAGATACGCAGTATTTT.

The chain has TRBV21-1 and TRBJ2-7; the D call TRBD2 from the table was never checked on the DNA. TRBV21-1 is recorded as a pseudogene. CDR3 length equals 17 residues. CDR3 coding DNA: TGTGCCAGCAGCAAGGGGCTAGCGGGAGGAGAATCCTACGAGCAGTACTTC. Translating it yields CASSKGLAGGESYEQYF.

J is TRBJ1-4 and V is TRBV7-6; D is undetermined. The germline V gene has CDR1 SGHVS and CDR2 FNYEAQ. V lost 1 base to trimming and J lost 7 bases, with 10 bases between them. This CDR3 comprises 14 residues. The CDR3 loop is CASSLGGGPEKLFF. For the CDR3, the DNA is TGTGCCAGCAGCTTAGGAGGAGGCCCTGAAAAACTGTTTTTT.

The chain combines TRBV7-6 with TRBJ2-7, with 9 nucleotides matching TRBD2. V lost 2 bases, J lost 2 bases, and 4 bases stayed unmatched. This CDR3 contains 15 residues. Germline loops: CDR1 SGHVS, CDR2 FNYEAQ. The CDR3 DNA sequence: TGTGCCAGCAGCTTAACCCAGCGGGGGGCCTACGAGCAGTACTTC. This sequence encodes CASSLTQRGAYEQYF.

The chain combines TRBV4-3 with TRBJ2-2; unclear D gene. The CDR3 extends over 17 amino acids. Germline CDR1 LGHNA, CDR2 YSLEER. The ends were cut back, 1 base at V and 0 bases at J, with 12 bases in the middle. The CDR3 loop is CASSQVSKWANTGELFF. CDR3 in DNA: TGCGCCAGCAGCCAAGTGTCTAAATGGGCGAACACCGGGGAGCTGTTTTTT.

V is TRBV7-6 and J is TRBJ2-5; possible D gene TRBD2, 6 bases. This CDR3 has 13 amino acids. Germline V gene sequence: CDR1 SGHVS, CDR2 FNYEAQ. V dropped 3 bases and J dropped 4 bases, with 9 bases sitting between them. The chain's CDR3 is CASSLDYVETQYF. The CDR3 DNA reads TGTGCCAGCAGCTTGGACTACGTAGAGACCCAGTACTTC.

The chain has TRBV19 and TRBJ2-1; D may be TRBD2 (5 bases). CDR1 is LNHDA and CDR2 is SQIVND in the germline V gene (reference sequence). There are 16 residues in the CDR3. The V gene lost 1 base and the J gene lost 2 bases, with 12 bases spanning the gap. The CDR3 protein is CASSIGLAIPYNEQFF. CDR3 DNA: TGTGCCAGTAGTATAGGCCTAGCTATACCCTACAATGAGCAGTTCTTC. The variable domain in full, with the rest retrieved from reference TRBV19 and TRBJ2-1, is DGGITQSPKYLFRKEGQNVTLSCEQNLNHDAMYWYRQDPGQGLRLIYYSQIVNDFQKGDIAEGYSVSREKKESFPLTVTSAQKNPTAFYLCASSIGLAIPYNEQFFGPGTRLTVL.

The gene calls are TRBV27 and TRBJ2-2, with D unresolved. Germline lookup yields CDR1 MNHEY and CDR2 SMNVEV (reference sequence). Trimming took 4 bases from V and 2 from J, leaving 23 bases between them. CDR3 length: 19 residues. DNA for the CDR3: TGTGCCAGCAGTTCCGATACCGATCCTTTACAGATTAACACCGGGGAGCTGTTTTTT. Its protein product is CASSSDTDPLQINTGELFF.

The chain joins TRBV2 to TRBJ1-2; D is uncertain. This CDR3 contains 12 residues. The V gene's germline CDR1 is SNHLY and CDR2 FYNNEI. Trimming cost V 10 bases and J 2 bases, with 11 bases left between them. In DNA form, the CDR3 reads TGTGCCACCGTGGACTGGAACTATGGCTACACCTTC. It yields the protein CATVDWNYGYTF.

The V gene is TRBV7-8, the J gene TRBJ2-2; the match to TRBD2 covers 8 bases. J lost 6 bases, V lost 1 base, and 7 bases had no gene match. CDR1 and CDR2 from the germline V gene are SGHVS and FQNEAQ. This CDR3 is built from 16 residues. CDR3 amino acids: CASSLVGGEIPGELFF. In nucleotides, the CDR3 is TGTGCCAGCAGCTTAGTCGGGGGGGAAATCCCCGGGGAGCTGTTTTTT.

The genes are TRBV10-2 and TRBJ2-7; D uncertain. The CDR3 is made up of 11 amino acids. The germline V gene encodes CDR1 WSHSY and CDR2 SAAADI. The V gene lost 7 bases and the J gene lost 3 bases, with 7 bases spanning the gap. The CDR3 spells CASKGLYEQYF. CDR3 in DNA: TGCGCCAGCAAAGGCCTCTACGAGCAGTACTTC.

The CDR3 here is CASSRDRSNTEAFF. The CDR3 nucleotides are TGTGCCAGCAGCCGCGACAGGTCGAACACTGAAGCTTTCTTT. This chain joins TRBV7-6 and TRBJ1-1; possible D gene TRBD1, 6 bases. Trimming stripped 5 bases from V and 1 base from J, with 11 bases between. The length of the CDR3 is 14 residues. Per the germline V gene, CDR1 is SGHVS and CDR2 is FNYEAQ.

Here the CDR3 reads CASSLGLAGVYNEQFF. CDR3 nucleotides: TGCGCCAGCAGCCTTGGACTAGCGGGAGTCTACAATGAGCAGTTCTTC. The chain links TRBV4-1 to TRBJ2-1; 13 nucleotides match TRBD2. Germline CDR1 MGHRA, CDR2 YSYEKL. Trimming took 4 bases from V and 3 from J; bases not matched to a gene: 3. This CDR3 has 16 residues.